The clone carrying this T cell receptor (beta chain) was picked up a small number of times. The target antigen is unknown. The data derive from a study of CD8+ T cells in alopecia areata. General observations from the study: Unlike in mice, where it was clearer, TCR sharing across patients was less clear, possibly HLA-related. Normal scalp had lower clonality than lesional scalp, with alopecia totalis/universalis lesions showing this most strongly. Scalp sample sequencing also detects resident alphabeta T cells of normal skin.

cDNA reverse transcribed from extracted RNA served as the sequencing template. Here immunoSEQ multiplex PCR was the method, and the copy in TCRdb shows in-frame clones only, minus some. The sample records some 160,000 clones, less than 75% being singletons. A FACSAria was used to sort CD4+ and CD8+ T cells. These cells came from PBMCs. This TCR came from a human donor in good health. The sequenced sample consisted of CD8+ T cells sorted from blood.

DNA for the CDR3: TGCGCCAGCAGCCATACTAGCGGGAACTACAATGAGCAGTTCTTC. Its protein is CASSHTSGNYNEQFF. The genes are TRBV4-1 and TRBJ2-1; 10 nucleotides agree with TRBD2. This CDR3 has 15 residues. Germline V CDR1 and CDR2: MGHRA, YSYEKL. V dropped 3 bases and J dropped 3; count of bases not matched to a gene: 2.